Below are 27 T cell receptor beta chains sequenced from a single sample in a study of T cell repertoires in cytomegalovirus infection. Each CDR3 protein is one row after TCRdb ran MiXCR on the reads. The sample has about 260,000 distinct CDR3 sequences, approximately 9.2% seen once. Sequencing was carried out using PBMCs. These receptors came from a human donor in good health (CMV status not recorded). Some clones in this sample may be carry-over from other donors' samples.

This clonotype was seen many times. The chain has TRBV7-6 and TRBJ2-3, with 16 positions matching TRBD2. Germline trimming cut 2 bases from V and 6 bases from J; bases unmatched to any gene: 14. This CDR3 has 20 amino acids. Germline CDR1 and CDR2: SGHVS and FNYEAQ. The CDR3 loop is CASSLQPTRGTSGGADTQYF. The CDR3 DNA sequence: TGTGCCAGCAGCTTACAACCTACCCGTGGGACTAGCGGGGGGGCCGATACGCAGTATTTT.

At least ten counts were recorded for this clonotype. The V call is TRBV7-6, the J call TRBJ2-3; TRBD1 might be the D (6 bases). Germline assignment: CDR1 SGHVS and CDR2 FNYEAQ. The CDR3 contains 17 residues. Trimming pared 0 bases from V and 5 bases from J, leaving 18 bases between. CDR3 nucleotide sequence: TGTGCCAGCAGCTTAGCCATTAACTCAGGGGCGGTAGATACGCAGTATTTT. Translation: CASSLAINSGAVDTQYF.

This clonotype was detected many times. The chain couples TRBV11-2 to TRBJ2-3; D perhaps matches TRBD2 (5 bases). The V end was cut by 3 bases, the J end by 0 bases, with 13 bases between. The CDR3 runs 16 residues. In germline, CDR1 is SGHAT, CDR2 FQNNGV. The CDR3 region is CASSFGASLSTDTQYF. The CDR3 DNA sequence: TGTGCCAGCAGCTTCGGTGCTAGCTTAAGCACAGATACGCAGTATTTT.

This clonotype was picked up many times. The chain has TRBV7-2 and TRBJ1-6; 7 bases are shared with TRBD1. Germline CDR1 and CDR2: SGHTA and FQGNSA. V shed 0 bases, J shed 10 bases, and the junction held 6 bases outside the gene matches. This CDR3 region has 15 residues. This CDR3 is CASSLAGGLGSPLHF. As DNA, the CDR3 is TGTGCCAGCAGCTTAGCAGGGGGCTTAGGGTCACCCCTCCACTTT. Variable domain in full (rest from reference TRBV7-2 and TRBJ1-6): GAGVSQSPSNKVTEKGKDVELRCDPISGHTALYWYRQSLGQGLEFLIYFQGNSAPDKSGLPSDRFSAERTGGSVSTLTIQRTQQEDSAVYLCASSLAGGLGSPLHFGNGTRLTVT.

Ten or more counts support this clonotype. The gene calls are TRBV7-2 and TRBJ2-4; D might be TRBD1 (6 bases). The CDR3 consists of 16 residues. The germline V and J ends were trimmed by 1 base and 3 bases, with 13 bases remaining between them. Germline V gene data show CDR1 as SGHTA and CDR2 as FQGNSA. Here the CDR3 DNA reads TGTGCCAGCAGCTTAGATCCCGGACAGTACAAAAACATTCAGTACTTC. It specifies CASSLDPGQYKNIQYF.

The chain has TRBV9 and TRBJ1-1, with D possibly being TRBD1 (5 bases). Germline values: CDR1 SGDLS, CDR2 YYNGEE. The germline V and J ends were trimmed by 4 bases and 5 bases, with 18 bases remaining between them. The CDR3 spans 15 residues. The CDR3 loop reads CASSPQIGGVTEAFF. The CDR3 DNA reads TGTGCCAGCAGCCCCCAAATCGGGGGGGTTACTGAAGCTTTCTTT.

Ten or more counts support this clonotype. The rearrangement joins TRBV30 to TRBJ1-1; no reliable D call. V was pared by 2 bases and J by 0 bases, with 13 bases between. This CDR3 spans 15 amino acids. Germline CDR1 and CDR2: GTSNPN and SVGIG (reference sequence). This chain's CDR3 is CAWSPSAGMNTEAFF. The CDR3 DNA reads as TGTGCCTGGAGTCCGTCGGCCGGGATGAACACTGAAGCTTTCTTT.

This clonotype has a count of ten or more. The gene calls are TRBV4-1 and TRBJ2-2; TRBD2 agrees at 8 bases. In germline, CDR1 is MGHRA, CDR2 YSYEKL. CDR3 size: 18 residues. V dropped 0 bases and J dropped 4; count of bases not matched to a gene: 10. CDR3 nucleotide sequence: TGCGCCAGCAGCCAAGAGGGTCTAGCGGGCGCTGGCACCGGGGAGCTGTTTTTT. It yields the protein CASSQEGLAGAGTGELFF.

This clonotype showed up just once. CDR3 amino acids: CSAKEGSSYNSPLHF. CDR3 coding DNA: TGCAGTGCTAAGGAGGGGAGCTCCTATAATTCACCCCTCCACTTT. The chain uses TRBV20-1 and TRBJ1-6; D possibly corresponds to TRBD1 (5 bases). Per the germline V gene, CDR1 is DFQATT and CDR2 is SNEGSKA (reference sequence). The CDR3 sequence is 15 residues long. V shed 4 bases and J shed 0 bases, with 10 bases lying between them.

In the case of this clonotype: This may stem from a read error, because a much larger clone lies one nucleotide away. This CDR3 is missing its conserved last phenylalanine or tryptophan, likely due to a read error. The genes are TRBV7-2 and TRBJ1-2, with D possibly matching TRBD1 (5 bases). The CDR3 runs to 15 residues. CDR1 and CDR2 from the germline V gene are SGHTA and FQGNSA. The V and J ends lost 4 bases and 0 bases respectively, with 12 bases between them. CDR3 sequence: CASSYGTESNYGYTV. CDR3 nucleotide sequence: TGTGCCAGCAGCTACGGGACGGAGTCTAACTATGGCTACACCGTC.

The genes are TRBV4-3 and TRBJ2-3, with TRBD2 matching over 13 bases. The CDR3 has 15 residues. The V and J ends lost 5 bases and 4 bases, in that order; junction bases with no gene match: 3. From germline, CDR1 is LGHNA and CDR2 YSLEER. CDR3: CASSTSGGAADTQYF. The CDR3 DNA follows: TGCGCCAGCAGCACTAGCGGGGGGGCCGCAGATACGCAGTATTTT.

This clonotype was observed at least ten times. V and J are TRBV12-3 or TRBV12-4 and TRBJ1-4, with 10 bases matching TRBD1. The CDR3 extends over 15 amino acids. V lost 6 bases, J lost 3 bases, and 4 bases stayed unmatched. The CDR3 nucleotides are TGTGCCAGCAGAGGGACAGGGGATTCTAATGAAAAACTGTTTTTT. Amino acid sequence: CASRGTGDSNEKLFF.

The chain carries TRBV12-3 or TRBV12-4 and TRBJ2-2; TRBD2 is a possible D gene (6 bases). The V gene lost 7 bases and the J gene lost 3 bases, with 12 bases spanning the gap. This CDR3 region has 14 residues. In DNA, the CDR3 is TGTGCCAGCACCTCCGGGACTGACACCGGGGAGCTGTTTTTT. Amino acid sequence: CASTSGTDTGELFF.

This clonotype was seen at least ten times. This chain uses TRBV7-9 with TRBJ2-7, with no clear D. Trimming removed 4 bases at V and 0 bases at J, with 10 bases between. This CDR3 spans 14 amino acids. The V gene's germline CDR1 is SEHNR and CDR2 FQNEAQ (reference sequence). CDR3 in amino acids: CASSSSGTSYEQYF. CDR3 nucleotides: TGTGCCAGCAGCTCCTCGGGTACCTCCTACGAGCAGTACTTC.

Many counts were recorded for this clonotype. This rearrangement joins TRBV7-2 to TRBJ1-2, with unresolved D. This CDR3 spans 15 amino acids. The germline V gene encodes CDR1 SGHTA and CDR2 FQGNSA. With 4 bases removed from V and 4 bases from J, the gap between germline ends came to 16 bases. CDR3 nucleotide sequence: TGTGCCAGCAGCTCCGCCATGTTAGGTCCCTATGGCTACACCTTC. The encoded protein is CASSSAMLGPYGYTF.

The V call is TRBV2, the J call TRBJ2-1; perhaps TRBD2 as D (5 bases). V lost 6 bases and J lost 7, with 7 bases in between. Germline assignment: CDR1 SNHLY and CDR2 FYNNEI. The CDR3 is made up of 11 amino acids. CDR3: CASRRRNEQFF. In nucleotides, the CDR3 is TGTGCCAGCAGGAGGAGGAATGAGCAGTTCTTC.

About this clonotype: With a much larger clone just one base away, this may be a read error. The chain employs TRBV6-2 or TRBV6-3 and TRBJ1-5, with 7 bases lining up with TRBD1. CDR1 is MNHEY, CDR2 SVGEGT, per germline. V was clipped by 6 bases and J by 2 bases; unmatched bases: 7. CDR3 length: 15 residues. DNA of the CDR3: TGTGCCAGCAGCGATGGACAGGTCGGCAATCAGCCCCAGCATTTT. Amino acids: CASSDGQVGNQPQHF.

In its sample, this clonotype was seen many times. The chain links TRBV4-3 to TRBJ1-1; 8 positions agree with TRBD1. This CDR3 is built from 14 residues. From germline, CDR1 is LGHNA and CDR2 YSLEER. V lost 2 bases to trimming and J lost 4 bases; unmatched junction nucleotides: 3. The CDR3 region has the DNA TGCGCCAGCAGCCAACCGGACAGGGCCACTGAAGCTTTCTTT. It translates to CASSQPDRATEAFF.

This clonotype was seen a few times. J is TRBJ2-5 and V is TRBV19, with 13 bases matching TRBD2. Per germline, CDR1 LNHDA and CDR2 SQIVND (reference sequence). This CDR3 spans 17 amino acids. The junction had 6 bases not matched to a gene; V was cut back by 3 bases and J by 2 bases. CDR3 in amino acids: CASSIAQGLAGQETQYF. The CDR3 region has the DNA TGTGCCAGTAGTATCGCCCAGGGACTAGCGGGACAAGAGACCCAGTACTTC.

This clonotype showed up many times. A read error may produce the germline difference seen at one junction end. The CDR3 spells CASMTVGQLRYNF. CDR3 nucleotide sequence: TGTGCCAGCATGACCGTTGGACAGTTAAGGTATAACTTC. This sequence joins TRBV28 and TRBJ2-7; D may be TRBD1 (6 bases). Germline CDR1 MDHEN, CDR2 SYDVKM. The CDR3 is 13 amino acids.

This clonotype was seen at least ten times. The V gene is TRBV7-2, the J gene TRBJ2-1; D may be TRBD2 (5 bases). Deletions cut 6 bases from V and 6 bases from J, with 9 bases between. This CDR3 is built from 12 residues. Per the germline V gene, CDR1 is SGHTA and CDR2 is FQGNSA. CDR3 nucleotide sequence: TGTGCCAGCAGTCTAGGACTCAATGAGCAGTTCTTC. Protein sequence: CASSLGLNEQFF.

In its sample, this clonotype was seen many times. J is TRBJ2-2 and V is TRBV7-8; D is unclear. Trimming shortened V by 2 bases and J by 2 bases, and 3 bases separated the two germline ends. The CDR3 totals 13 residues. CDR1 is SGHVS, CDR2 FQNEAQ, per germline. Here the CDR3 reads CASSLYNTGELFF. The DNA of the CDR3 is TGTGCCAGCAGCTTATATAACACCGGGGAGCTGTTTTTT.

There are a few counts of this clonotype. The chain is built from TRBV6-1 and TRBJ2-1; no firm D call. The CDR3 consists of 14 residues. Trimming cost V 7 bases and J 0 bases, with 10 bases left between them. Germline V lookup: CDR1 MNHNS, CDR2 SASEGT. The DNA of the CDR3 is TGTGCCAGCACTCCTATGAGCTCCTACAATGAGCAGTTCTTC. It yields the protein CASTPMSSYNEQFF.

This clonotype was detected ten times or more. The chain employs TRBV7-9 and TRBJ2-3; a weak D match, TRBD2 (6 bases). Trimming left V 2 bases short and J 2 bases short, with 17 bases between. Looked up from germline, CDR1 is SEHNR and CDR2 is FQNEAQ (reference sequence). The CDR3 has 17 amino acids. DNA of the CDR3: TGTGCCAGCAGCTTAAGGGCTAGCGTATATACCACAGATACGCAGTATTTT. Protein sequence: CASSLRASVYTTDTQYF.

This chain connects TRBV20-1 to TRBJ1-1; TRBD1 matches 10 bases. V lost 5 bases and J lost 7; bases outside the gene matches: 7. There are 13 residues in the CDR3. Per germline, CDR1 DFQATT and CDR2 SNEGSKA (reference sequence). The chain's CDR3 is CSARRQGAGEAFF. The CDR3 coding sequence is TGCAGTGCTCGTCGACAGGGGGCCGGTGAAGCTTTCTTT.

Worth noting for this clonotype: Being one base from a much bigger clone, this may be a read error. This chain connects TRBV14 to TRBJ1-4; TRBD1 is a possible D gene (5 bases). The germline V gene has CDR1 SGHDN and CDR2 FVKESK. V was trimmed by 6 bases and J by 6 bases, leaving 17 bases between them. This CDR3 comprises 15 residues. CDR3 in amino acids: CASSTTQGGYEKLFF. The CDR3 DNA reads TGTGCCAGCAGTACTACCCAGGGAGGATATGAAAAACTGTTTTTT.

The chain carries TRBV29-1 and TRBJ2-2; D unresolved. CDR1 and CDR2 from the germline V gene are SQVTM and ANQGSEA. The CDR3 has 15 residues. The V and J ends lost 7 bases and 1 base respectively, with 16 bases between them. CDR3: CSASALAGNTGELFF. CDR3 sequence (DNA): TGCAGCGCCTCAGCATTAGCAGGGAACACCGGGGAGCTGTTTTTT.